The subject of this entry is one TCR beta chain. Antigen unknown. The sample is drawn from a study of cytomegalovirus exposure and HLA in healthy donors. Points from the study as a whole: Using the classifier, cytomegalovirus status was reportedly diagnosed with high specificity and sensitivity.

Use of 60 Vbeta and 13 Jbeta primers characterized the PCR. TCRdb's table, derived via immunoSEQ multiplex PCR, lists solely in-frame clones and lacks some. This sample has under 200,000 clones, with more than 60% found just once. Germline CDR1 and CDR2: SQVTM and ANQGSEA. CDR3 length: 15 amino acids. V lost 4 bases and J lost 4; bases outside the gene matches: 10. The receptor was isolated from a man aged 35 to 55 in good health and CMV-seronegative. The sequenced sample consisted of PBMCs. The chain uses TRBV29-1 and TRBJ1-2, with 9 bases identical to TRBD1. The CDR3, as DNA: TGCAGCGTTGGGGACAGGGTTTTCCGAGGCTATGGCTACACCTTC. Amino acids: CSVGDRVFRGYGYTF.